A selection of T cell receptor beta chains follows, all from one sample in a study of blood T cell repertoires in COVID-19. TCRdb's table, derived via immunoSEQ multiplex PCR, lists solely in-frame clones and lacks some. The sample consists of 90,000 to 120,000 clones, 85% to 90% of them appearing once. The sample consisted of peripheral blood. The source is a woman aged 80 or over with acute or convalescent COVID-19. Each CDR3 is given with its conserved first and last residue. Each record gives: CDR3 DNA, CDR3 protein, V gene, J gene, clone size, D gene. D genes are given only for firm matches. The size of a clone is reported for some rows only, either as once, few or many, or as a class for expanded clones.

CDR3 DNA: TGTGCCAGTAGTCAGGGGAACACTGAAGCTTTCTTT
CDR3 protein: CASSQGNTEAFF
V gene: TRBV19
J gene: TRBJ1-1
clone size: -
D gene: -

CDR3 DNA: TGTGCCAGTAGTATTTGGCAGGGGGTCTCTGATGGCTACACCTTC
CDR3 protein: CASSIWQGVSDGYTF
V gene: TRBV19
J gene: TRBJ1-2
clone size: -
D gene: TRBD1

CDR3 DNA: TGCGCCAGCAGCTTGGCAGGGCCCGGGGAGCTGTTTTTT
CDR3 protein: CASSLAGPGELFF
V gene: TRBV5-1
J gene: TRBJ2-2
clone size: -
D gene: -

CDR3 DNA: TGTGCCAGCAGTTTACCTCTTCAGCCCCAGCATTTT
CDR3 protein: CASSLPLQPQHF
V gene: TRBV12-3/TRBV12-4
J gene: TRBJ1-5
clone size: -
D gene: -

CDR3 DNA: TGTGCCAGCTCACCACGGACTCGATTTGAGACCCAGTACTTC
CDR3 protein: CASSPRTRFETQYF
V gene: TRBV18
J gene: TRBJ2-5
clone size: -
D gene: -

CDR3 DNA: TGTGCCAGCAGCCCAGACGCCACTAGCGGGGGAATGGCCCAGTACTTC
CDR3 protein: CASSPDATSGGMAQYF
V gene: TRBV3-1/TRBV3-2
J gene: TRBJ2-5
clone size: once
D gene: TRBD2

CDR3 DNA: TGTGCCAGCAGCCGGGACAGGGGTAATGGCTACACCTTC
CDR3 protein: CASSRDRGNGYTF
V gene: TRBV14
J gene: TRBJ1-2
clone size: -
D gene: TRBD1

CDR3 DNA: TGTGCCAGCAGCTTGGATGGCGGGGGCCCCTCCTACGAGCAGTACTTC
CDR3 protein: CASSLDGGGPSYEQYF
V gene: TRBV5-6
J gene: TRBJ2-7
clone size: -
D gene: -

CDR3 DNA: TGTGCCAGCAGCTTGGGACAGCCTAATGAAAAACTGTTTTTT
CDR3 protein: CASSLGQPNEKLFF
V gene: TRBV13
J gene: TRBJ1-4
clone size: once
D gene: TRBD1

CDR3 DNA: TGTGCCAGCAGCTGGACAGGGGATTATAACTATGGCTACACCTTC
CDR3 protein: CASSWTGDYNYGYTF
V gene: TRBV7-2
J gene: TRBJ1-2
clone size: -
D gene: TRBD1

CDR3 DNA: TGTGCCTGGAGCGAACAGGCGATCAACTATGGCTACACCTTC
CDR3 protein: CAWSEQAINYGYTF
V gene: TRBV30
J gene: TRBJ1-2
clone size: -
D gene: -

CDR3 DNA: TGTGCCAGCAGTGGGGCGGGCCCGGGGGACGCCTACGAGCAGTACTTC
CDR3 protein: CASSGAGPGDAYEQYF
V gene: TRBV27
J gene: TRBJ2-7
clone size: -
D gene: -

CDR3 DNA: TGTGCCAGCAGTTTAGTCCATGGGACAGTCAATAATTCACCCCTCCACTTT
CDR3 protein: CASSLVHGTVNNSPLHF
V gene: TRBV27
J gene: TRBJ1-6
clone size: -
D gene: TRBD1

CDR3 DNA: TGTGCCAGTCGATCCAAGAGAGGTGAAGCTTTCTTT
CDR3 protein: CASRSKRGEAFF
V gene: TRBV19
J gene: TRBJ1-1
clone size: -
D gene: -

CDR3 DNA: TGTGCCAGCAGCTTAGACCAGGGATTCGAGCAGTACTTC
CDR3 protein: CASSLDQGFEQYF
V gene: TRBV11-2
J gene: TRBJ2-7
clone size: once
D gene: -

CDR3 DNA: TGTGCCAGTATAATAAACGGGGGGGTCAACGAGCAGTACTTC
CDR3 protein: CASIINGGVNEQYF
V gene: TRBV19
J gene: TRBJ2-7
clone size: -
D gene: TRBD2

CDR3 DNA: TGTGCCAGCAGGCGAAAAACAGGGGGTTTCGACCAAGAGACCCAGTACTTC
CDR3 protein: CASRRKTGGFDQETQYF
V gene: TRBV3-1/TRBV3-2
J gene: TRBJ2-5
clone size: -
D gene: TRBD1